Each of the 20 T cell receptor beta chains below was sequenced from the same sample in a study of blood T cell repertoires in COVID-19. The method was immunoSEQ multiplex PCR; TCRdb's version includes in-frame clones alone and lacks a portion of them. The profile shows 130,000 to 150,000 clones, approximately 82% of them singletons. The material sequenced was peripheral blood. These receptors originate from a man aged 55 to 70 with active or convalescent COVID-19.

This chain connects TRBV10-3 to TRBJ1-1; no firm D call. Between the trimmed V and J ends, which lost 3 bases and 4 bases, there was a span of 12 bases. This CDR3 contains 14 residues. In germline, CDR1 is ENHRY, CDR2 SYGVKD. This CDR3 is CAISDGVEGTEAFF. The CDR3 DNA reads as TGTGCCATCAGTGACGGGGTAGAGGGCACTGAAGCTTTCTTT.

The chain combines TRBV19 with TRBJ2-2; 10 bases map to TRBD1. V shed 4 bases, J shed 11 bases, and the junction held 10 bases outside the gene matches. Germline-derived CDR1 and CDR2 are LNHDA and SQIVND (reference sequence). The CDR3 extends over 15 amino acids. The CDR3 protein is CASSTSGTGAGELFF. The CDR3, as DNA: TGTGCCAGTAGTACATCCGGGACAGGGGCTGGTGAGCTGTTTTTT. Full variable domain (missing parts from reference TRBV19 and TRBJ2-2): DGGITQSPKYLFRKEGQNVTLSCEQNLNHDAMYWYRQDPGQGLRLIYYSQIVNDFQKGDIAEGYSVSREKKESFPLTVTSAQKNPTAFYLCASSTSGTGAGELFFGEGSRLTVL.

This clone was counted a single time. CDR3: CASSFSTDYYEQYF. In DNA form, the CDR3 reads TGTGCCAGCAGCTTTTCCACAGACTACTACGAGCAGTACTTC. This sequence joins TRBV7-9 and TRBJ2-7; tentative D call: TRBD2 (5 bases). Trimming took off 3 bases at V and 3 bases at J, with 12 bases between the two ends. CDR3 length: 14 residues. CDR1 and CDR2 from the germline V gene are SEHNR and FQNEAQ (reference sequence).

The chain employs TRBV30 and TRBJ1-3, with D possibly TRBD1 on 5 matching bases. CDR3 size: 18 residues. The ends were cut back, 0 bases at V and 0 bases at J, with 18 bases in the middle. CDR1 is GTSNPN and CDR2 is SVGIG in the germline V gene (reference sequence). CDR3 DNA sequence: TGTGCCTGGAGTGTCCGCAAATATACAGGAGACTCTGGAAACACCATATATTTT. It translates to CAWSVRKYTGDSGNTIYF.

This sequence joins TRBV28 and TRBJ2-1; 13 bases are a match to TRBD2. Germline CDR1 is MDHEN and CDR2 is SYDVKM. J lost 3 bases, V lost 6 bases, and 11 bases had no gene match. The length of the CDR3 is 18 residues. The chain's CDR3 is CASSSSTRTSGSYNEQFF. The CDR3 nucleotides are TGTGCCAGCAGCTCTAGCACAAGGACTAGCGGGAGCTACAATGAGCAGTTCTTC. Supplemented by reference TRBV28 and TRBJ2-1, the full variable domain reads DVKVTQSSRYLVKRTGEKVFLECVQDMDHENMFWYRQDPGLGLRLIYFSYDVKMKEKGDIPEGYSVSREKKERFSLILESASTNQTSMYLCASSSSTRTSGSYNEQFFGPGTRLTVL.

The rearrangement links TRBV18 to TRBJ2-5, with D perhaps TRBD2 (5 bases). V lost 1 base to trimming and J lost 2 bases, with 14 bases between them. This CDR3 spans 16 amino acids. Germline V gene sequence: CDR1 KGHSH, CDR2 LQKENI. As DNA, the CDR3 is TGTGCCAGCTCACCACAGGCTCCCGGGATGCAAGAGACCCAGTACTTC. This gives the protein CASSPQAPGMQETQYF.

The CDR3 is CASSTVWDSQFSEKLFF. The DNA for the CDR3 is TGTGCCAGCAGCACCGTCTGGGACAGCCAATTTTCTGAAAAACTGTTTTTT. This chain joins TRBV11-3 and TRBJ1-4, with TRBD1 identical over 7 bases. J lost 7 bases, V lost 5 bases, and 16 bases had no gene match. Germline CDR1 SGHNT, CDR2 YENEEA. CDR3 length: 17 amino acids. Variable domain in full (rest from reference TRBV11-3 and TRBJ1-4): EAGVVQSPRYKIIEKKQPVAFWCNPISGHNTLYWYLQNLGQGPELLIRYENEEAVDDSQLPKDRFSAERLKGVDSTLKIQPAELGDSAVYLCASSTVWDSQFSEKLFFGSGTQLSVL.

The genes are TRBV3-1 (or the pseudogene TRBV3-2) and TRBJ2-1; 8 bases fit TRBD2. V lost 8 bases, J lost 0 bases, and 3 bases stayed unmatched. Germline V gives CDR1 LGHDT, CDR2 YNNKEL (reference sequence). The CDR3 loop spans 14 amino acids. CDR3 nucleotides: TGTGCCAGCCAGCGGGGGAGCTCCTACAATGAGCAGTTCTTC. This codes for CASQRGSSYNEQFF.

This sequence joins TRBV19 and TRBJ2-2, with unresolved D. The CDR3 covers 13 residues. Looked up from germline, CDR1 is LNHDA and CDR2 is SQIVND (reference sequence). The V end lost 2 bases, the J end lost 4 bases, and 5 bases lay between the germline ends. The CDR3 bases are TGTGCCAGTAGTATACGCGGCACCGGGGAGCTGTTTTTT. This encodes CASSIRGTGELFF.

The gene calls are TRBV27 and TRBJ1-1, with no clear D. The CDR3 extends over 13 amino acids. Trimming shortened V by 3 bases and J by 3 bases, and 8 bases separated the two germline ends. Per the germline V gene, CDR1 is MNHEY and CDR2 is SMNVEV (reference sequence). The CDR3 region is CASSFSQYTEAFF. DNA of the CDR3: TGTGCCAGCAGTTTCTCCCAGTACACTGAAGCTTTCTTT.

This rearrangement joins TRBV10-3 to TRBJ1-4; 8 positions match TRBD1. The germline gives CDR1 ENHRY, CDR2 SYGVKD. V dropped 6 bases and J dropped 4; count of bases not matched to a gene: 4. The CDR3 is made up of 14 amino acids. CDR3 sequence reads: CAISDRGRNEKLFF. The CDR3 DNA reads as TGTGCCATCAGCGACAGGGGCCGTAATGAAAAACTGTTTTTT.

Written as DNA, the CDR3 is TGTGCCAGCAGTTTAGGTCAGAATGAGCAGTTCTTC. It translates to CASSLGQNEQFF. The V gene is TRBV27, the J gene TRBJ2-1; no firm D call. The CDR3 is 12 residues long. Germline lookup yields CDR1 MNHEY and CDR2 SMNVEV (reference sequence). Deletions cut 2 bases from V and 7 bases from J, with 6 bases between.

The chain has TRBV5-1 and TRBJ1-4; 9 bases match TRBD1. CDR1 SGHRS and CDR2 YFSETQ come from the germline V gene. The length of the CDR3 is 14 residues. V gave up 5 bases and J gave up 8 bases; unmatched junction bases: 7. The DNA for the CDR3 is TGCGCCAGCAGTATGGGACAGGGAGACGAAAAACTGTTTTTT. Protein sequence: CASSMGQGDEKLFF.

The chain couples TRBV30 to TRBJ1-5; 8 nucleotides agree with TRBD1. Germline CDR1 and CDR2: GTSNPN and SVGIG (reference sequence). The CDR3 length is 15 residues. Trimming removed 3 bases from V and 0 bases from J; junction bases left unmatched: 4. The CDR3 spells CAWRGQGFSNQPQHF. The CDR3 DNA reads as TGTGCCTGGAGAGGACAGGGATTTAGCAATCAGCCCCAGCATTTT.

The J gene is TRBJ2-1, the V gene TRBV5-6, with D uncertain. This CDR3 is 13 amino acids long. V shed 6 bases and J shed 6 bases, with 13 bases lying between them. CDR1 is SGHDT and CDR2 is YYEEEE in the germline V gene. The CDR3 sequence is CASTETSANEQFF. CDR3 nucleotide sequence: TGTGCCAGCACCGAGACTTCTGCCAATGAGCAGTTCTTC.

The chain couples TRBV9 to TRBJ2-1, with 12 nucleotides matching TRBD2. This CDR3 has 21 residues. CDR1 and CDR2 (germline): SGDLS, YYNGEE. Trimming took 0 bases from V and 0 from J; bases not matched to a gene: 13. The DNA for the CDR3 is TGTGCCAGCAGCGTAGTTGTAGGGACTAGCGGGTATTTAAGCTCCTACAATGAGCAGTTCTTC. Translating it yields CASSVVVGTSGYLSSYNEQFF.

This chain joins TRBV11-2 and TRBJ2-4; 9 bases align to TRBD2. V was clipped by 0 bases and J by 7 bases; unmatched bases: 10. CDR1 is SGHAT and CDR2 is FQNNGV in the germline V gene. The CDR3 consists of 17 residues. Here the CDR3 reads CASSLDVGGRAGNIQYF. The CDR3 region has the DNA TGTGCCAGCAGCTTAGATGTAGGCGGGAGGGCCGGGAACATTCAGTACTTC.

This clone was counted between two and nine times. The V and J genes are TRBV6-2 or TRBV6-3 and TRBJ1-3; D may be TRBD1 (5 bases). This CDR3 has 18 residues. CDR1 is MNHEY and CDR2 is SVGEGT in the germline V gene. Trimming took 1 base from V and 2 from J, leaving 18 bases between them. As DNA, the CDR3 is TGTGCCAGCAGTTACTGGCCCACCGGGACTGATCCTGGAAACACCATATATTTT. Residues: CASSYWPTGTDPGNTIYF.

The J gene is TRBJ2-1, the V gene TRBV13; the D gene is possibly TRBD2 (6 bases). Germline values: CDR1 PRHDT, CDR2 FYEKMQ (reference sequence). The germline V and J ends were trimmed by 3 bases and 0 bases, with 15 bases remaining between them. The CDR3 is made up of 17 amino acids. CDR3 DNA sequence: TGTGCCAGCAGCTTCCTGTCCCCGGGGGACTCCTACAATGAGCAGTTCTTC. Translated, it gives CASSFLSPGDSYNEQFF.

The chain employs TRBV9 and TRBJ1-1, with a weak D call TRBD1 (6 bases). This CDR3 comprises 16 residues. V shed 3 bases and J shed 1 base, with 16 bases lying between them. Germline values: CDR1 SGDLS, CDR2 YYNGEE. CDR3 nucleotides: TGTGCCAGCAGCGACCTACAGGGTCTAGGGAACACTGAAGCTTTCTTT. This gives the protein CASSDLQGLGNTEAFF.